This TCR beta chain was retrieved from a study of early T cells in non-severe SARS-CoV-2 infection. About this clonotype itself: The junction and the germline gene differ at one end; a read error may be behind it.

Attached unique molecular identifiers marked individual cDNA molecules. TCRdb recomputed calls from the 5' RACE reads with MiXCR, one row per CDR3 protein. The sample has roughly 100,000 distinct CDR3 sequences; 10% to 15% are singletons. From germline, CDR1 is MGHDK and CDR2 SYGVNS. The CDR3 consists of 15 residues. This clonotype was sampled from an adult who was a healthcare worker with PCR-confirmed SARS-CoV-2 infection or an uninfected control (not recorded which). The material was whole blood, obtained at baseline. The V call is TRBV25-1, the J call TRBJ1-4; D perhaps matches TRBD1 (5 bases). The CDR3 bases are TGTGTCAGCAGTGAACAGGCAGGGAATAGGGAAAAACTGTTTTTT. Its translation is CVSSEQAGNREKLFF.